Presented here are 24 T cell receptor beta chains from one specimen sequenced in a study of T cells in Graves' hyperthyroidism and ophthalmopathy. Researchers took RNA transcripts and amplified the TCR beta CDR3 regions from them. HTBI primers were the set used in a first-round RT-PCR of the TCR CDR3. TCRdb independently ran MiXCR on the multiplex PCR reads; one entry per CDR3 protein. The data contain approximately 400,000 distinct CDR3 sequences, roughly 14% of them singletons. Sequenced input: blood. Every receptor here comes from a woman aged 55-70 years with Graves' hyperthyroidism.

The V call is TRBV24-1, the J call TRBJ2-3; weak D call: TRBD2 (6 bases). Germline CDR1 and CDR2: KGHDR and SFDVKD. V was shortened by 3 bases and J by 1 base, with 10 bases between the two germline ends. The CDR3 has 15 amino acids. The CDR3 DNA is TGTGCCACCAGTGATGCGGGACGGGGCACAGATACGCAGTATTTT. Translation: CATSDAGRGTDTQYF.

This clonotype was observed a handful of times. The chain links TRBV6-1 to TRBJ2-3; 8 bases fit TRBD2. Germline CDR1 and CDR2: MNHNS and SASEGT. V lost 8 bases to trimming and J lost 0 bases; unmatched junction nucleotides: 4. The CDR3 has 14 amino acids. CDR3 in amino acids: CASQRGPSTDTQYF. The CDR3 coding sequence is TGTGCCAGCCAGCGGGGGCCTAGCACAGATACGCAGTATTTT.

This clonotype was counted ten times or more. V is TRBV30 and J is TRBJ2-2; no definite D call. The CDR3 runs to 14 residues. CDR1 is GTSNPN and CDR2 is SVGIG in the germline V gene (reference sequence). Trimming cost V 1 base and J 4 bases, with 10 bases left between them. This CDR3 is CAWSGYYSTGELFF. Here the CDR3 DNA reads TGTGCCTGGAGTGGCTACTATAGCACCGGGGAGCTGTTTTTT.

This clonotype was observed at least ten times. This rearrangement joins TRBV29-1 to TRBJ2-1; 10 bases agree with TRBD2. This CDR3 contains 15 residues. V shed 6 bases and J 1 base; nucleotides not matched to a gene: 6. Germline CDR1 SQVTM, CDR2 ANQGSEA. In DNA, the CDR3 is TGCAGCGTATCCCGGACTAGCGGATCCTACAATGAGCAGTTCTTC. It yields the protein CSVSRTSGSYNEQFF.

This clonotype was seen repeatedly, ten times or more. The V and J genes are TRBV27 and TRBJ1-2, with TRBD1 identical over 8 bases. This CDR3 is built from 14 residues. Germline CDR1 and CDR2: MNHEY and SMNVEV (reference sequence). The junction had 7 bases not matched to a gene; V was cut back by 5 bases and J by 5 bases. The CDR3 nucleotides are TGTGCCAGCAGTGACCGACAGGGGCTATATGGCTACACCTTC. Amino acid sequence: CASSDRQGLYGYTF.

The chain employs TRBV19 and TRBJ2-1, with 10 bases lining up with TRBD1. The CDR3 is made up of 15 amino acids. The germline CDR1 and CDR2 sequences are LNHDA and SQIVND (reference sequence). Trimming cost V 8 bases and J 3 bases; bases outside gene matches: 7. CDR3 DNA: TGTGCCAGTGCTGCCGGGACAGGGGTCTACAATGAGCAGTTCTTC. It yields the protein CASAAGTGVYNEQFF.

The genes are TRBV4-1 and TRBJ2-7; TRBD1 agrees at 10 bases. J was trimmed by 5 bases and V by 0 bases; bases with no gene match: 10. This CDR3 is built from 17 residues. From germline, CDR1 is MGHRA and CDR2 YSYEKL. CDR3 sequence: CASSQDPRQGAGDEQYF. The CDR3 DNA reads TGCGCCAGCAGCCAAGACCCACGACAGGGGGCGGGGGACGAGCAGTACTTC.

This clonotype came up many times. CDR3: CASSLYARGRGETQYF. The CDR3 DNA sequence: TGTGCCAGCAGTTTATACGCCAGGGGGCGCGGAGAGACCCAGTACTTC. The chain carries TRBV12-3 or TRBV12-4 and TRBJ2-5; TRBD1 agrees at 8 bases. CDR3 size: 16 residues. The trim removed 2 bases at V and 4 bases at J, leaving 9 bases unmatched.

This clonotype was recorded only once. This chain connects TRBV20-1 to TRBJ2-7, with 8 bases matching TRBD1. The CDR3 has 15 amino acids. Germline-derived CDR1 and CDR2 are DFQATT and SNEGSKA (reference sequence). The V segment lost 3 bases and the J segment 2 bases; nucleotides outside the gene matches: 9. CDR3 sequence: CSASSAGTGPYEQYF. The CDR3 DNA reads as TGCAGTGCTAGTTCTGCCGGGACAGGCCCCTACGAGCAGTACTTC.

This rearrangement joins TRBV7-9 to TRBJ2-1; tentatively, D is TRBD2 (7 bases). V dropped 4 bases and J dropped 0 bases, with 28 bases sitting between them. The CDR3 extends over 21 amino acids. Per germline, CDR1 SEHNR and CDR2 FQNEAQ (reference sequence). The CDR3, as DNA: TGTGCCAGCAGCTATCAATTTGGGACCCTTGAGGGGGGGGGCTCCTACAATGAGCAGTTCTTC. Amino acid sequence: CASSYQFGTLEGGGSYNEQFF.

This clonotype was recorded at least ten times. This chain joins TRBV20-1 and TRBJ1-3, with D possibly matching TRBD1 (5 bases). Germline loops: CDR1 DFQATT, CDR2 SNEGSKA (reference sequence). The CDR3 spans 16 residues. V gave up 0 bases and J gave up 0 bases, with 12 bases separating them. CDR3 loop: CSARDYRPFSGNTIYF. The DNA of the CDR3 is TGCAGTGCTAGAGATTACAGGCCCTTCTCTGGAAACACCATATATTTT.

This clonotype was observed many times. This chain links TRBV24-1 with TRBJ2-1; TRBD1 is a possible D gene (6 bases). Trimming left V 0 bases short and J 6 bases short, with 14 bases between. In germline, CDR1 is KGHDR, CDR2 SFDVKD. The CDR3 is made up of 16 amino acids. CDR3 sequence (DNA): TGTGCCACCAGTGATTTGCGGTCAGGGGATCCCAATGAGCAGTTCTTC. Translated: CATSDLRSGDPNEQFF.

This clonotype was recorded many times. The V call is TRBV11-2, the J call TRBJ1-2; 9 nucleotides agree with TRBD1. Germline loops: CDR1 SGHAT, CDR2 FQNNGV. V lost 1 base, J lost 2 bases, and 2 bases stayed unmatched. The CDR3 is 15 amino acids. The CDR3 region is CASSLGTGVNYGYTF. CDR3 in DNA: TGTGCCAGCAGCTTAGGGACAGGGGTAAACTATGGCTACACCTTC.

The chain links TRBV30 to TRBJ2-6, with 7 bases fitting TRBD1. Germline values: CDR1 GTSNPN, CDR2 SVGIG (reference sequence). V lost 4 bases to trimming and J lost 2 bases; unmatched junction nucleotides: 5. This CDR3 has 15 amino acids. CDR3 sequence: CAWTRQGTGANVLTF. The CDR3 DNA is TGTGCCTGGACCAGACAGGGAACTGGGGCCAACGTCCTGACTTTC.

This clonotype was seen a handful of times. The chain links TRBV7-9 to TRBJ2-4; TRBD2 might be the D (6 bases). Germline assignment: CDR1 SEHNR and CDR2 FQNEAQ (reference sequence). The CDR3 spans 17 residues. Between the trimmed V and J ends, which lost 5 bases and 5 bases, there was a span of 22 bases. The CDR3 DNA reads TGTGCCAGCAGCCCAGAGGCTAGCGCTTGGGGGGAAAACATTCAGTACTTC. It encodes CASSPEASAWGENIQYF.

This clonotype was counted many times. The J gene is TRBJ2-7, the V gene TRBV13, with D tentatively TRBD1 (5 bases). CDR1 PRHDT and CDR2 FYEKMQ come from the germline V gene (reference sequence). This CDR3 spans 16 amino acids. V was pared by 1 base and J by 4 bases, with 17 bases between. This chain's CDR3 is CASSLEGGRVEYEQYF. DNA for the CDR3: TGTGCCAGCAGCTTAGAGGGTGGCAGGGTGGAATACGAGCAGTACTTC.

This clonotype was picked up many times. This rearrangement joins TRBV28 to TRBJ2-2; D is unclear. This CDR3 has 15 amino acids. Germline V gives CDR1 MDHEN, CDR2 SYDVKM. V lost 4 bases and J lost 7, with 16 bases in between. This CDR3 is CASSSSGPRGGELFF. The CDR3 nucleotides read TGTGCCAGCAGTTCCTCCGGGCCCCGCGGCGGGGAGCTGTTTTTT. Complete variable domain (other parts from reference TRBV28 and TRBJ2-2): DVKVTQSSRYLVKRTGEKVFLECVQDMDHENMFWYRQDPGLGLRLIYFSYDVKMKEKGDIPEGYSVSREKKERFSLILESASTNQTSMYLCASSSSGPRGGELFFGEGSRLTVL.

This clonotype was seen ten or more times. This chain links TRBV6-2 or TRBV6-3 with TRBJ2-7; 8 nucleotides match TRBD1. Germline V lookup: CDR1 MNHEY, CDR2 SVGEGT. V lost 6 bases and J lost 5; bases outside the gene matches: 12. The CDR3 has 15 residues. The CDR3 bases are TGTGCCAGCAGGCACCGTCGGACAGGGTTCAACGAGCAGTACTTC. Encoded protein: CASRHRRTGFNEQYF.

The CDR3 region is CASSIARHSNQPQHF. The DNA of the CDR3 is TGTGCCAGTAGTATTGCCAGACATAGCAATCAGCCCCAGCATTTT. The V and J genes are TRBV19 and TRBJ1-5; D call uncertain. This CDR3 has 15 amino acids. CDR1 and CDR2 (germline): LNHDA, SQIVND (reference sequence). V was cut by 3 bases and J by 0 bases, with 9 bases left in between. Drawing the rest from reference TRBV19 and TRBJ1-5, the complete variable domain is DGGITQSPKYLFRKEGQNVTLSCEQNLNHDAMYWYRQDPGQGLRLIYYSQIVNDFQKGDIAEGYSVSREKKESFPLTVTSAQKNPTAFYLCASSIARHSNQPQHFGDGTRLSIL.

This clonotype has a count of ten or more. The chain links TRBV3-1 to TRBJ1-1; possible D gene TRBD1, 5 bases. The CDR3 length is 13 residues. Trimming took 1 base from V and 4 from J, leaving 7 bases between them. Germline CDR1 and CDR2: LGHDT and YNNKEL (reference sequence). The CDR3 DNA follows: TGTGCCAGCAGCCAAGGGGGCGTCACTGAAGCTTTCTTT. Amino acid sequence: CASSQGGVTEAFF.

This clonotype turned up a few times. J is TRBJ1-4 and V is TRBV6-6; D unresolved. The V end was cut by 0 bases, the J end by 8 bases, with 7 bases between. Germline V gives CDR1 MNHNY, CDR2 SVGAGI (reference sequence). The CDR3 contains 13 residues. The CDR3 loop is CASSYSALEKLFF. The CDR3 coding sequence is TGTGCCAGCAGTTACTCGGCGTTGGAAAAACTGTTTTTT.

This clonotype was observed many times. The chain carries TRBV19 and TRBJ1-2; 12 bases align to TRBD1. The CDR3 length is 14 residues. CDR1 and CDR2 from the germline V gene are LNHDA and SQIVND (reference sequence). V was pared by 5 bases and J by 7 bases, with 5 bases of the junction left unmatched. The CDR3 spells CASSPGTGGLGYTF. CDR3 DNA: TGTGCCAGTAGTCCCGGGACAGGGGGCCTTGGCTACACCTTC.

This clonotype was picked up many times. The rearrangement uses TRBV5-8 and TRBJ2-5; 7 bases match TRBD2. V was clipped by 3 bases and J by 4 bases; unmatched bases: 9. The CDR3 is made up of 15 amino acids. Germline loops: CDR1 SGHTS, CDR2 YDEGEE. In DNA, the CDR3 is TGTGCCAGCAGCTACCCGGGAGGATCAGGAGAGACCCAGTACTTC. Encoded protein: CASSYPGGSGETQYF.

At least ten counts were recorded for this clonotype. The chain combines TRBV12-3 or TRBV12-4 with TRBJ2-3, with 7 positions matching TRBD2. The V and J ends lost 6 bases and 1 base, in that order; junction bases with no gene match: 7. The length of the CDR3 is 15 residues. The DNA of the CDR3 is TGTGCCAGCAGCCCAACTAGCGCCCGCACAGATACGCAGTATTTT. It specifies CASSPTSARTDTQYF.